The 17 T cell receptor beta chains below all came from one sample that was sequenced in a study of blood T cell repertoires in COVID-19. Measured with immunoSEQ multiplex PCR; TCRdb has only the in-frame clones, and not every one. Here the sample spans fewer than 250,000 clones, roughly nine tenths being singletons. The material sequenced was peripheral blood. Receptor source: a man younger than 45 with acute or convalescent COVID-19.

The chain uses TRBV5-1 and TRBJ2-5, with D tentatively TRBD1 (7 bases). The CDR3 has 15 residues. Per germline, CDR1 SGHRS and CDR2 YFSETQ. V lost 4 bases to trimming and J lost 4 bases, with 17 bases between them. The CDR3 protein is CASSPRQGGGETQYF. The CDR3 bases are TGCGCCAGCAGCCCGAGACAGGGAGGAGGAGAGACCCAGTACTTC.

The rearrangement joins TRBV28 to TRBJ2-1; 7 bases are a match to TRBD2. Germline V CDR1 and CDR2: MDHEN, SYDVKM. V gave up 6 bases and J gave up 0 bases; unmatched junction bases: 5. The CDR3 consists of 15 residues. CDR3 sequence: CASRQAGSSYNEQFF. The DNA for the CDR3 is TGTGCCAGCAGACAAGCGGGGAGCTCCTACAATGAGCAGTTCTTC.

The chain couples TRBV4-1 to TRBJ2-1, with 9 nucleotides matching TRBD1. Germline lookup yields CDR1 MGHRA and CDR2 YSYEKL. V lost 1 base, J lost 4 bases, and 5 bases stayed unmatched. The CDR3 runs to 16 residues. The CDR3 region is CASSQGSGTGYNEQFF. DNA for the CDR3: TGCGCCAGCAGCCAAGGATCCGGGACAGGGTACAATGAGCAGTTCTTC.

V and J are TRBV27 and TRBJ2-7; the match to TRBD1 covers 7 bases. CDR3 length equals 15 residues. V trimming: 0 bases; J trimming: 2 bases; junction bases outside the gene matches: 4. Germline V gene sequence: CDR1 MNHEY, CDR2 SMNVEV (reference sequence). CDR3 region: CASSLSQGVAYEQYF. DNA of the CDR3: TGTGCCAGCAGTTTATCCCAGGGGGTGGCCTACGAGCAGTACTTC.

Remarks on this clone: One junction end does not reproduce the germline sequence, and a read error may be involved. V and J are TRBV11-2 and TRBJ2-7, with 9 bases identical to TRBD1. The CDR3 loop spans 13 amino acids. Germline CDR1 is SGHAT and CDR2 is FQNNGV. DNA for the CDR3: TGTGCCAGCAGTTTAGGACAGGGGCCCGAGCAGTACTTC. Translated, it gives CASSLGQGPEQYF.

This chain uses TRBV29-1 with TRBJ1-1; D remains unclear. CDR1 SQVTM and CDR2 ANQGSEA come from the germline V gene. Trimming removed 7 bases from V and 4 bases from J, with 10 bases in between. CDR3 length equals 11 residues. In DNA form, the CDR3 reads TGCAGCGCCGGCCCATTCACTGAAGCTTTCTTT. Translated, it gives CSAGPFTEAFF.

The chain links TRBV13 to TRBJ1-2; D perhaps matches TRBD1 (5 bases). The ends were cut back, 4 bases at V and 4 bases at J, with 13 bases in the middle. Germline lookup yields CDR1 PRHDT and CDR2 FYEKMQ (reference sequence). This CDR3 has 14 residues. The CDR3 here is CASSSSGGTYGYTF. As DNA, the CDR3 is TGTGCCAGCAGCTCCTCGGGGGGAACCTATGGCTACACCTTC.

The table lists this clone with a few counts. V and J are TRBV6-4 and TRBJ1-2, with TRBD1 matching over 8 bases. Germline values: CDR1 MRHNA, CDR2 SNTAGT. CDR3 length equals 17 residues. J was trimmed by 8 bases and V by 5 bases; bases with no gene match: 19. The CDR3 is CASSRQGQLATIEGYTF. The CDR3 DNA is TGTGCCAGCAGTCGACAGGGGCAACTCGCTACTATTGAGGGCTACACCTTC.

The chain couples TRBV30 to TRBJ1-5, with D maybe TRBD1 (5 bases). The CDR3 extends over 17 amino acids. The germline V gene encodes CDR1 GTSNPN and CDR2 SVGIG (reference sequence). Between the trimmed V and J ends, which lost 3 bases and 0 bases, there was a span of 18 bases. The CDR3 loop is CAWSPPGLLYSNQPQHF. The DNA of the CDR3 is TGTGCCTGGAGCCCCCCGGGACTTCTTTATAGCAATCAGCCCCAGCATTTT.

This clone was detected once. The chain combines TRBV9 with TRBJ2-3, with TRBD2 matching over 7 bases. Germline values: CDR1 SGDLS, CDR2 YYNGEE. The CDR3 totals 15 residues. V shed 4 bases and J 1 base; nucleotides not matched to a gene: 6. CDR3 sequence reads: CASSTGTTGTDTQYF. The CDR3, as DNA: TGTGCCAGCAGCACCGGGACTACCGGCACAGATACGCAGTATTTT. The full variable domain, completed using reference TRBV9 and TRBJ2-3, is DSGVTQTPKHLITATGQRVTLRCSPRSGDLSVYWYQQSLDQGLQFLIQYYNGEERAKGNILERFSAQQFPDLHSELNLSSLELGDSALYFCASSTGTTGTDTQYFGPGTRLTVL.

Details on this clone: The junction and the germline gene differ at one end; a read error may be behind it. This chain links TRBV27 with TRBJ2-7, with TRBD1 matching 8 bases. Germline CDR1 MNHEY, CDR2 SMNVEV (reference sequence). There are 14 residues in the CDR3. CDR3 coding DNA: TGTGCCAGCAGTTCCGCGGGACAGGCCATTCTTAGGAGCTTC. Translating it yields CASSSAGQAILRSF.

The CDR3 is CASSDRTSRKGYEQYF. Written as DNA, the CDR3 is TGTGCCAGCAGCGATCGGACTAGCAGAAAAGGGTACGAGCAGTACTTC. The chain couples TRBV11-1 to TRBJ2-7, with 8 bases lining up with TRBD2. The trim removed 5 bases at V and 4 bases at J, leaving 13 bases unmatched. The CDR3 has 16 amino acids. The V gene's germline CDR1 is SGHAT and CDR2 FQDESV (reference sequence).

This chain links TRBV10-3 with TRBJ2-3, with TRBD2 matching over 9 bases. Trimming removed 7 bases from V and 1 base from J; junction bases left unmatched: 3. The CDR3 consists of 14 residues. CDR1 is ENHRY and CDR2 is SYGVKD in the germline V gene. CDR3 bases: TGTGCCATCATGGAGCGGGAGGGCACAGATACGCAGTATTTT. Its protein product is CAIMEREGTDTQYF.

The gene calls are TRBV6-6 and TRBJ2-3; possible D gene TRBD2, 6 bases. The CDR3 spans 17 residues. The V gene's germline CDR1 is MNHNY and CDR2 SVGAGI (reference sequence). Trimming shortened V by 5 bases and J by 0 bases, and 18 bases separated the two germline ends. DNA for the CDR3: TGTGCCAGCAGTCCGCGTCTACTAGCAGCTAGCACAGATACGCAGTATTTT. Its protein is CASSPRLLAASTDTQYF.

The chain carries TRBV6-5 and TRBJ1-1, with D unresolved. This CDR3 contains 13 residues. Germline lookup yields CDR1 MNHEY and CDR2 SVGAGI. V lost 5 bases, J lost 0 bases, and 7 bases lay in between. The CDR3 spells CASSQNMNTEAFF. CDR3 sequence (DNA): TGTGCCAGCAGTCAAAACATGAACACTGAAGCTTTCTTT.

V and J are TRBV28 and TRBJ2-1; tentative D call: TRBD1 (5 bases). The V and J ends lost 5 bases and 5 bases respectively, with 19 bases between them. The CDR3 is 16 residues long. CDR1 and CDR2 from the germline V gene are MDHEN and SYDVKM. Here the CDR3 DNA reads TGTGCCAGCAGTGCCCCAGGGATGATCAGGGACAATGAGCAGTTCTTC. Translating gives CASSAPGMIRDNEQFF.

The chain is built from TRBV18 and TRBJ2-5, with 8 bases that match TRBD1. The CDR3 runs 14 residues. V gave up 3 bases and J gave up 2 bases; unmatched junction bases: 2. The germline CDR1 and CDR2 sequences are KGHSH and LQKENI. For the CDR3, the DNA is TGTGCCAGCTCACCCCGGACAGGGCAAGAGACCCAGTACTTC. Translated, it gives CASSPRTGQETQYF.